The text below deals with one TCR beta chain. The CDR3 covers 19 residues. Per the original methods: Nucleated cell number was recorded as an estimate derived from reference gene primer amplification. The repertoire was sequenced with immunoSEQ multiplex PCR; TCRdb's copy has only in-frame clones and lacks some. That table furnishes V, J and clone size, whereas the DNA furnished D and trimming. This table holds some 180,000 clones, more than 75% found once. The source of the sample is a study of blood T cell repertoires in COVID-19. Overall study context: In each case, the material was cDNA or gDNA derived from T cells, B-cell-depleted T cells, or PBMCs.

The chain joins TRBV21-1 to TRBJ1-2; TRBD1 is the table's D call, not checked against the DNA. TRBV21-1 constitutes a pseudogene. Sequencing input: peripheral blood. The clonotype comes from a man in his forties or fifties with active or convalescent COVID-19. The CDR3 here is CASSKKARDRALLDYGYTF. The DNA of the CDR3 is TGTGCCAGCAGCAAAAAGGCCCGGGACAGAGCCCTTCTGGACTATGGCTACACCTTC.